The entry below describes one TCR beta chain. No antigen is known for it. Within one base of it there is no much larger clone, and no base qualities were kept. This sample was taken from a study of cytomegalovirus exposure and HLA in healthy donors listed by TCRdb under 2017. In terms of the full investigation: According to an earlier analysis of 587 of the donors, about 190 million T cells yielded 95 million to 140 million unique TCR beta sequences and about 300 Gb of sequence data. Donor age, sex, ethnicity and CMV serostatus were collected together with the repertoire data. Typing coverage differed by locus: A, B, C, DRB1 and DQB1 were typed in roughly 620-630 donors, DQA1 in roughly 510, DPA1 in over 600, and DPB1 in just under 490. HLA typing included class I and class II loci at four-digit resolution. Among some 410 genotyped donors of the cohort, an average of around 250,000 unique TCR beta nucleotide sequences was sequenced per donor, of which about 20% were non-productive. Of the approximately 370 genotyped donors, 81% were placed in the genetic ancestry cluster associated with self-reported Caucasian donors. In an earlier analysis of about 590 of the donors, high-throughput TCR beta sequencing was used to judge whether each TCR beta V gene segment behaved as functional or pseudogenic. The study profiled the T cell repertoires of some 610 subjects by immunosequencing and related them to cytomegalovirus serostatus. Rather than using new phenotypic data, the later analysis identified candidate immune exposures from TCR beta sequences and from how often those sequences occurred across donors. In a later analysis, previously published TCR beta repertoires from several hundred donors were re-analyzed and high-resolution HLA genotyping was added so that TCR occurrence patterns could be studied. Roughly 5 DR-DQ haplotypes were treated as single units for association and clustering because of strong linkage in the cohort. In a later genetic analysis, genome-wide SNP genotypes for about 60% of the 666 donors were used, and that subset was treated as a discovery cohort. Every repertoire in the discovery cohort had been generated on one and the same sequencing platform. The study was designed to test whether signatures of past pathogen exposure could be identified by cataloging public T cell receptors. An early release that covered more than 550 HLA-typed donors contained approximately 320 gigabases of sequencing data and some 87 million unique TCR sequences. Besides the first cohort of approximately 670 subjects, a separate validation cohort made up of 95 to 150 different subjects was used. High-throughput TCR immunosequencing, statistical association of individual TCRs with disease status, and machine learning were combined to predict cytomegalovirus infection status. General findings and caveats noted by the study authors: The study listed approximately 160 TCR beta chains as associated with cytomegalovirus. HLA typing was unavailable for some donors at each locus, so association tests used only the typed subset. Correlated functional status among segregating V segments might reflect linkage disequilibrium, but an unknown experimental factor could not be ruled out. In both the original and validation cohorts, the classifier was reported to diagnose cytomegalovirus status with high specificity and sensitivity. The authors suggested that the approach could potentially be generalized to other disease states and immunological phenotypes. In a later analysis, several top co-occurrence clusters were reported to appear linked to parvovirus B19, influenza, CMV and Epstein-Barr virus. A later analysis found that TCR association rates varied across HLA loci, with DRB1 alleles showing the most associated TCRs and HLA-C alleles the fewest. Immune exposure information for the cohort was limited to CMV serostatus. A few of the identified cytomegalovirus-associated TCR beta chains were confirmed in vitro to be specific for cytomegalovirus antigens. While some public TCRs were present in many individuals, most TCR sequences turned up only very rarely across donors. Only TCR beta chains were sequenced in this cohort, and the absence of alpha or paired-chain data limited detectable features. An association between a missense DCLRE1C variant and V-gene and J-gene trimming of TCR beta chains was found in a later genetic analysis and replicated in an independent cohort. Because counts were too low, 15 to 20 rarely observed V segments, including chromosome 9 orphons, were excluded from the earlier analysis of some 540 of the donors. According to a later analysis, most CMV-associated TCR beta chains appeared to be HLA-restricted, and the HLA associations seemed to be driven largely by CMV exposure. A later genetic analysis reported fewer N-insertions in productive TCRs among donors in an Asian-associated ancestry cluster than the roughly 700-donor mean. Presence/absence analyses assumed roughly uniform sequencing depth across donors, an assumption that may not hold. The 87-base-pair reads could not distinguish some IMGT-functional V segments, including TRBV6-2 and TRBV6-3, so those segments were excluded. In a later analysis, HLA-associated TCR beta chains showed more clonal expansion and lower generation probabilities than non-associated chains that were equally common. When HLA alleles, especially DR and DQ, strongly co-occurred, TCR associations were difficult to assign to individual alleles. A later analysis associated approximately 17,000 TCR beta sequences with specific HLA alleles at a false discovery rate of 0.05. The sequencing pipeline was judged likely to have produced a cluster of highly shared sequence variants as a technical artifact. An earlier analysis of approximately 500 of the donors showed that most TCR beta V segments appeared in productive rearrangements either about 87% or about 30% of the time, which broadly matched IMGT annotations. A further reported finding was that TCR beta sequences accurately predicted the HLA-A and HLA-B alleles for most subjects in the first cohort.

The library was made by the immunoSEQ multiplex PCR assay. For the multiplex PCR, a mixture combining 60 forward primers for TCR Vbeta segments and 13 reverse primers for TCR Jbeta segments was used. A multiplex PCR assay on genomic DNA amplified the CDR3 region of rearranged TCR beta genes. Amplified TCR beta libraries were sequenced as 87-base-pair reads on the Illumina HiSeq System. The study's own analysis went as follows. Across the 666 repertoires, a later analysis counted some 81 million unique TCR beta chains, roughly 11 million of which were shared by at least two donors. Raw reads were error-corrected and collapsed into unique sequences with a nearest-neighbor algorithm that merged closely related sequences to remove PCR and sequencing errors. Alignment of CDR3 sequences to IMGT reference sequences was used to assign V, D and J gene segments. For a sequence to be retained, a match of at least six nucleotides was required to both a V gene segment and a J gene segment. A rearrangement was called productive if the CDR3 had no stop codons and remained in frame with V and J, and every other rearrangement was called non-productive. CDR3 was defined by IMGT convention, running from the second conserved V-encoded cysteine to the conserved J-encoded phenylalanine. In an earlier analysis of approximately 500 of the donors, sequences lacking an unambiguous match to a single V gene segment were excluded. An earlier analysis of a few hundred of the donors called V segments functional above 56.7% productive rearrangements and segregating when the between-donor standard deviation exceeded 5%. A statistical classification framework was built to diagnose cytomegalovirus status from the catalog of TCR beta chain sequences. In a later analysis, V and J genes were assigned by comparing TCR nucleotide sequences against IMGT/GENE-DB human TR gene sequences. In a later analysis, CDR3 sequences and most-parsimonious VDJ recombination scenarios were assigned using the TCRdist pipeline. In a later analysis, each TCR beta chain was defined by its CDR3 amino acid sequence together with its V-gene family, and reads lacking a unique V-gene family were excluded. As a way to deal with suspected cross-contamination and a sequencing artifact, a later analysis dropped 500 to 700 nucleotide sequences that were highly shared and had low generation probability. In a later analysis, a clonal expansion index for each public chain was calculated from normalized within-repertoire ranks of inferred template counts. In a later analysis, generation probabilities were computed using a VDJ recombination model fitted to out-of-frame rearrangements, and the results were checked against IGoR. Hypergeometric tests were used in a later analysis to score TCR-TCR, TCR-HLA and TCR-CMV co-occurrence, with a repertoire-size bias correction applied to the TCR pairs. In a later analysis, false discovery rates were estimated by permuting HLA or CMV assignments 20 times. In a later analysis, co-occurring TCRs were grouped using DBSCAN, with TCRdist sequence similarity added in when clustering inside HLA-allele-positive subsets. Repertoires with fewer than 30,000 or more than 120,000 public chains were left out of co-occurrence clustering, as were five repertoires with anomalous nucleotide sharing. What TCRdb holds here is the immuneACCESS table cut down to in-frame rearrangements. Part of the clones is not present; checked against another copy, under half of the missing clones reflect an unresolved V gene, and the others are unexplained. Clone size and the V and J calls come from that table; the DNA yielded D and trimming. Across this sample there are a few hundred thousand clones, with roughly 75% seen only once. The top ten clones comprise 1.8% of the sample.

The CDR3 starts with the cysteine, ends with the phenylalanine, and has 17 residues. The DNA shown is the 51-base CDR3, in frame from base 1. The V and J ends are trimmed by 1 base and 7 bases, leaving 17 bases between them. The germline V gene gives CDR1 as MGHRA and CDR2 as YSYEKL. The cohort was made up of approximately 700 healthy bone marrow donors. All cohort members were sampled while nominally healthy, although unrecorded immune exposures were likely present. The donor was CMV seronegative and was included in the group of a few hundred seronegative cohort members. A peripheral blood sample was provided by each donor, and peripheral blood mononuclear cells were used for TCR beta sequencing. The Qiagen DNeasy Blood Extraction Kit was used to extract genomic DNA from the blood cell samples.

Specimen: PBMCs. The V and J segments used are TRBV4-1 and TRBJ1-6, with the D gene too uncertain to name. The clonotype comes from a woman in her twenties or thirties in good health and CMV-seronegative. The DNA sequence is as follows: TGCGCCAGCAGCCAAGTCAGTTTGGAGGGTAGGAATTCACCCCTCCACTTT. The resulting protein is CASSQVSLEGRNSPLHF.